A single sample gave rise to the 20 T cell receptor beta chains below, sequenced in a study of CD8 T cells in Susac syndrome. A quantity of roughly 0.5 to 1 ug RNA underwent reverse transcription using random hexamers. TCRdb re-called the immunoSEQ multiplex PCR reads through MiXCR, storing one row per CDR3 protein. The sample holds approximately 280,000 distinct CDR3 sequences, around 83% seen once. Sequenced input: CD8+ T cells from PBMCs. These receptors came from a human donor with multiple sclerosis.

J is TRBJ1-1 and V is TRBV9, with 9 bases lining up with TRBD1. Germline CDR1 SGDLS, CDR2 YYNGEE. CDR3 size: 14 residues. The V segment lost 4 bases and the J segment 3 bases; nucleotides outside the gene matches: 4. The chain's CDR3 is CASSSRTGDTEAFF. The DNA for the CDR3 is TGTGCCAGCAGCTCGCGGACAGGGGACACTGAAGCTTTCTTT. The full variable domain, with the rest looked up from reference TRBV9 and TRBJ1-1, is DSGVTQTPKHLITATGQRVTLRCSPRSGDLSVYWYQQSLDQGLQFLIQYYNGEERAKGNILERFSAQQFPDLHSELNLSSLELGDSALYFCASSSRTGDTEAFFGQGTRLTVV.

This sequence joins TRBV5-1 and TRBJ2-7, with TRBD2 matching over 11 bases. The germline CDR1 and CDR2 sequences are SGHRS and YFSETQ. J gave up 0 bases and V 3 bases, and 5 bases lay outside the gene matches. The CDR3 loop spans 16 amino acids. The CDR3 spells CASSSGTSGLSYEQYF. The CDR3 DNA follows: TGCGCCAGCAGCTCCGGGACTAGCGGCCTCTCCTACGAGCAGTACTTC.

This clonotype was seen a few times. The chain combines TRBV10-3 with TRBJ2-7, with 9 positions matching TRBD1. In germline, CDR1 is ENHRY, CDR2 SYGVKD. The CDR3 runs to 12 residues. Trimming took 10 bases from V and 4 from J; bases not matched to a gene: 5. CDR3 loop: CATKGQGYEQYF. DNA of the CDR3: TGTGCCACTAAGGGACAGGGTTACGAGCAGTACTTC.

The chain couples TRBV28 to TRBJ2-1; TRBD2 agrees at 11 bases. The CDR3 loop spans 17 amino acids. Per germline, CDR1 MDHEN and CDR2 SYDVKM. V was pared by 4 bases and J by 3 bases, with 8 bases of the junction left unmatched. The CDR3, as DNA: TGTGCCAGCAGTTATGTTGCCGGGACTAGCGGCTACAATGAGCAGTTCTTC. This encodes CASSYVAGTSGYNEQFF.

This chain uses TRBV5-1 with TRBJ1-1, with unresolved D. This CDR3 contains 14 residues. CDR1 is SGHRS and CDR2 is YFSETQ in the germline V gene. With 6 bases removed from V and 1 base from J, the gap between germline ends came to 13 bases. CDR3 nucleotides: TGCGCCAGCATGTTAGGGCAGGCGAACACTGAAGCTTTCTTT. This sequence encodes CASMLGQANTEAFF.

The chain combines TRBV9 with TRBJ2-1; 7 nucleotides agree with TRBD2. The germline gives CDR1 SGDLS, CDR2 YYNGEE. J lost 9 bases, V lost 0 bases, and 6 bases had no gene match. The CDR3 is made up of 14 amino acids. The CDR3 here is CASSVGGDYREQFF. DNA for the CDR3: TGTGCCAGCAGCGTAGGGGGGGACTATCGTGAGCAGTTCTTC. Variable domain in full (rest from reference TRBV9 and TRBJ2-1): DSGVTQTPKHLITATGQRVTLRCSPRSGDLSVYWYQQSLDQGLQFLIQYYNGEERAKGNILERFSAQQFPDLHSELNLSSLELGDSALYFCASSVGGDYREQFFGPGTRLTVL.

J is TRBJ2-7 and V is TRBV15, with D possibly being TRBD1 or TRBD2 (5 bases each). The CDR3 sequence is 17 residues long. V lost 0 bases to trimming and J lost 6 bases, with 21 bases between them. Germline CDR1 LNHNV, CDR2 YYDKDF (reference sequence). This CDR3 reads CATSRDRGAHPKGEQYF. CDR3 bases: TGTGCCACCAGCAGAGATCGAGGGGCCCATCCTAAAGGCGAGCAGTACTTC.

V is TRBV20-1 and J is TRBJ2-1; the D call may be TRBD1 or TRBD2 (7 bases each). Germline V CDR1 and CDR2: DFQATT, SNEGSKA (reference sequence). The CDR3 is 16 residues long. V was shortened by 0 bases and J by 1 base, with 13 bases between the two germline ends. The CDR3 loop is CSARDRGGGSYNEQFF. CDR3 DNA: TGCAGTGCTAGAGACAGGGGGGGAGGTTCCTACAATGAGCAGTTCTTC.

This clonotype has a handful of counts. J is TRBJ2-6 and V is TRBV9, with D uncertain. CDR3 size: 16 residues. Between the trimmed V and J ends, which lost 0 bases and 2 bases, there was a span of 9 bases. Germline assignment: CDR1 SGDLS and CDR2 YYNGEE. DNA of the CDR3: TGTGCCAGCAGCGTAGGTCGGGTAGCTGGGGCCAACGTCCTGACTTTC. It translates to CASSVGRVAGANVLTF. The whole variable domain, filled in from reference TRBV9 and TRBJ2-6, reads DSGVTQTPKHLITATGQRVTLRCSPRSGDLSVYWYQQSLDQGLQFLIQYYNGEERAKGNILERFSAQQFPDLHSELNLSSLELGDSALYFCASSVGRVAGANVLTFGAGSRLTVL.

The J gene is TRBJ2-1, the V gene TRBV20-1; D perhaps matches TRBD2 (6 bases). The CDR3 has 15 residues. The germline V and J ends were trimmed by 6 bases and 3 bases, with 18 bases remaining between them. In germline, CDR1 is DFQATT, CDR2 SNEGSKA (reference sequence). This CDR3 is CSATSPGVNYNEQFF. DNA of the CDR3: TGCAGTGCCACTTCCCCGGGGGTGAACTACAATGAGCAGTTCTTC.

V usage is TRBV29-1 and J usage is TRBJ2-7; 11 nucleotides match TRBD2. The CDR3 loop spans 17 amino acids. In germline, CDR1 is SQVTM, CDR2 ANQGSEA. Losses at the gene ends were 1 base for V and 0 bases for J; bases not matched to a gene: 8. The DNA of the CDR3 is TGCAGCGTTGAAGTCGCTAGCGGGAGGTTCCCCTCCTACGAGCAGTACTTC. It translates to CSVEVASGRFPSYEQYF.

The chain links TRBV4-1 to TRBJ2-3; D is undetermined. The CDR3 spans 15 residues. V lost 0 bases, J lost 6 bases, and 13 bases lay in between. CDR1 and CDR2 from the germline V gene are MGHRA and YSYEKL. DNA of the CDR3: TGCGCCAGCAGCCAAGAAAGGCCCAGTAAGGATACGCAGTATTTT. Translated, it gives CASSQERPSKDTQYF.

The chain links TRBV11-2 to TRBJ2-1; 8 positions match TRBD2. CDR1 is SGHAT and CDR2 is FQNNGV in the germline V gene. There are 15 residues in the CDR3. Losses at the gene ends were 7 bases for V and 3 bases for J; bases not matched to a gene: 8. The CDR3 bases are TGTGCCAGCACCCCGGATAGCGGGGACTACAATGAGCAGTTCTTC. Its translation is CASTPDSGDYNEQFF.

This clonotype was picked up one time. V gene TRBV27 combines with J gene TRBJ1-1, with D maybe TRBD1 (6 bases). This CDR3 region has 17 residues. Germline CDR1 and CDR2: MNHEY and SMNVEV (reference sequence). V was clipped by 6 bases and J by 2 bases, with 22 bases between them. CDR3 amino acids: CASRQTRAGATNTEAFF. CDR3 bases: TGTGCCAGCAGACAAACCAGGGCAGGGGCCACCAACACTGAAGCTTTCTTT.

The chain employs TRBV7-9 and TRBJ2-3, with D perhaps TRBD2 (5 bases). The CDR3 has 17 residues. Germline CDR1 SEHNR, CDR2 FQNEAQ (reference sequence). V lost 1 base, J lost 4 bases, and 18 bases lay in between. CDR3 nucleotides: TGTGCCAGCAGCTTAGTCTTATGGTCGTCGGAGGCAGATACGCAGTATTTT. Protein product: CASSLVLWSSEADTQYF.

This chain joins TRBV28 and TRBJ2-1; the D call may be TRBD1 or TRBD2 (5 bases each). The CDR3 spans 17 residues. The germline V gene encodes CDR1 MDHEN and CDR2 SYDVKM. Trimming took 5 bases from V and 3 from J, leaving 20 bases between them. The CDR3, as DNA: TGTGCCAGCAGTCCGGGGATCGGGACGAGGGACTACAATGAGCAGTTCTTC. It specifies CASSPGIGTRDYNEQFF.

This sequence joins TRBV7-9 and TRBJ2-3; possibly TRBD1 for D (5 bases). V gave up 3 bases and J gave up 4 bases, with 11 bases separating them. The length of the CDR3 is 14 residues. Per germline, CDR1 SEHNR and CDR2 FQNEAQ (reference sequence). DNA for the CDR3: TGTGCCAGCAGCTTTCAGGGATATTCAGATACGCAGTATTTT. Its translation is CASSFQGYSDTQYF. The complete variable domain, with remaining parts taken from reference TRBV7-9 and TRBJ2-3, reads DTGVSQNPRHKITKRGQNVTFRCDPISEHNRLYWYRQTLGQGPEFLTYFQNEAQLEKSRLLSDRFSAERPKGSFSTLEIQRTEQGDSAMYLCASSFQGYSDTQYFGPGTRLTVL.

The gene calls are TRBV2 and TRBJ1-1; no definite D call. Germline CDR1 and CDR2: SNHLY and FYNNEI. CDR3 length: 10 amino acids. V was clipped by 8 bases and J by 8 bases, with 9 bases between them. The CDR3: CASHLQEAFF. CDR3 DNA: TGTGCCAGCCACCTTCAGGAAGCTTTCTTT.

The chain recombines TRBV7-9 with TRBJ2-2, with D possibly being TRBD1 (6 bases). Germline V CDR1 and CDR2: SEHNR, FQNEAQ (reference sequence). V lost 7 bases, J lost 6 bases, and 24 bases lay in between. This CDR3 is built from 17 residues. For the CDR3, the DNA is TGTGCCAGCACATCCCCTGAAGGACAGCTCCCCCCCGGGGAGCTGTTTTTT. It specifies CASTSPEGQLPPGELFF.

V usage is TRBV27 and J usage is TRBJ2-7; 12 nucleotides line up with TRBD2. CDR1 MNHEY and CDR2 SMNVEV come from the germline V gene (reference sequence). After removal of 1 base from V and 0 bases from J, the junction contained 1 base not matched to a gene. The CDR3 loop spans 16 amino acids. The CDR3 here is CASSLLLAGGSYEQYF. The CDR3 DNA follows: TGTGCCAGCAGTTTATTACTAGCGGGAGGCTCCTACGAGCAGTACTTC.